This T cell receptor (beta chain) emerged from a study of control samples from healthy donors and cancer patients. Only in-frame clones appear in the TCRdb table, and some are missing; sequencing was by immunoSEQ multiplex PCR. This sample carries 130,000 or so clones, 85% to 90% of them seen once, and the ten largest clones take over 6.5%. The length of the CDR3 is 15 residues. V shed 1 base and J shed 0 bases, with 10 bases lying between them. Per germline, CDR1 LGHDT and CDR2 YNNKEL (reference sequence). The chain joins TRBV3-1 (or the pseudogene TRBV3-2) to TRBJ2-7; the D is unclear. Sequencing used PBMCs. The receptor was isolated from a man between 50 and 59 years old with head and neck cancer. As DNA, the CDR3 is TGTGCCAGCAGCCAAGCCTACTCTAACTCCTACGAGCAGTACTTC. This encodes CASSQAYSNSYEQYF.